This TCR beta chain is from a study of T cells expressing NK-cell markers. At the level of the study: Among the eight sequenced donors, seven tested HCMV-seropositive and one tested seronegative. Findings of the study overall: Whether expanded NKG2C-expressing T cell clones recognize HCMV is unknown.

This CDR3 contains 14 residues. Germline V gene sequence: CDR1 MNHEY, CDR2 SMNVEV (reference sequence). TCRdb reanalyzed the 5' RACE reads and collapses them to one entry per CDR3 protein, without DNA. Recorded here are about 370,000 distinct CDR3 sequences; the top ten clones represent roughly 10%. Concerning this clonotype: Antigen: not known.

The sequenced sample was blood T cells: a sorted CD56 or NKG2C T cell subset, CD4+ or CD8+ T cells, or bulk PBMC T cells (not recorded which). The rearrangement links TRBV27 to TRBJ2-3; checking the TCRdb D call of TRBD1 is not possible without DNA. This sequence originates from a woman aged 50 to 65 in good health. The CDR3 here is CASSFRDGADTQYF.